These 26 T cell receptor beta chains share one sample of origin, sequenced in a study of radiation and T cells in renal cell carcinoma. As to time point: blood 2 weeks post-SBRT. Treatment of the sample: 15 Gy SBRT to primary tumor, nephrectomy 4 weeks later. Here immunoSEQ multiplex PCR was the method, and the copy in TCRdb shows in-frame clones only, minus some. Seen here are fewer than 30,000 clones, approximately 81% observed once, and the top ten hold roughly a third. Material: blood, obtained from a patient whose treatment included radiotherapy and nephrectomy. The receptors shown here come from a man in his fifties or sixties with renal cell carcinoma.

The CDR3 is CASSLGQSDGNTIYF. DNA for the CDR3: TGCGCCAGCAGCTTGGGGCAGTCGGACGGAAACACCATATATTTT. J is TRBJ1-3 and V is TRBV5-1; D ambiguous. Deletions cut 0 bases from V and 4 bases from J, with 11 bases between. The CDR3 runs to 15 residues. Germline V lookup: CDR1 SGHRS, CDR2 YFSETQ.

This clone is labeled as medium-sized. This chain joins TRBV2 and TRBJ1-4; D gene uncertain. Germline V CDR1 and CDR2: SNHLY, FYNNEI. V lost 6 bases, J lost 8 bases, and 22 bases lay in between. The CDR3 consists of 16 residues. DNA of the CDR3: TGTGCCAGCAGCTTAAGTTCAAGTTGGTCCTTCGAAAAACTGTTTTTT. Its protein product is CASSLSSSWSFEKLFF.

This clone was counted between two and nine times. The J gene is TRBJ1-1, the V gene TRBV5-1; 8 nucleotides agree with TRBD1. In germline, CDR1 is SGHRS, CDR2 YFSETQ. The CDR3 loop spans 14 amino acids. V trimming: 7 bases; J trimming: 4 bases; junction bases outside the gene matches: 9. CDR3 bases: TGCGCCAGCCGCTCCCAGGGGGCTCTCACTGAAGCTTTCTTT. It codes for CASRSQGALTEAFF.

This clone was seen just once. The rearrangement uses TRBV4-1 and TRBJ2-5; TRBD1 is a possible D gene (6 bases). The J call may not be correct, given that the DNA end is closer to TRBJ2-7. The CDR3 has 13 amino acids. Germline V gene lookup returns CDR1 MGHRA and CDR2 YSYEKL. The DNA for the CDR3 is TGCGCCAGCAGCCACTATCAGGGGAACGAGCAGTACTTC. Amino acids: CASSHYQGNEQYF.

The chain recombines TRBV21-1 with TRBJ2-2; TRBD2 is the table's D call and was not checked against the DNA. TRBV21-1 is tagged as a pseudogene. The CDR3 totals 16 residues. The CDR3 reads CASSKWASGRVGELFF. Here the CDR3 DNA reads TGTGCCAGCAGCAAATGGGCTAGCGGGAGAGTCGGGGAGCTGTTTTTT.

The chain carries TRBV7-8 and TRBJ2-7, with TRBD2 matching over 10 bases. V dropped 1 base and J dropped 1; count of bases not matched to a gene: 13. The CDR3 loop spans 19 amino acids. Germline assignment: CDR1 SGHVS and CDR2 FQNEAQ. CDR3 sequence (DNA): TGTGCCAGCAGCTTAGTTTCCCCGCTAGCGGGAGTCGTATCCTACGAGCAGTACTTC. Translated: CASSLVSPLAGVVSYEQYF.

V is TRBV30 and J is TRBJ1-1, with 7 nucleotides matching TRBD1. The CDR3 has 13 amino acids. The V gene end was trimmed by 4 bases and the J gene end by 1 base; junction bases not matched to a gene: 3. Germline CDR1 reads GTSNPN; CDR2 reads SVGIG (reference sequence). The chain's CDR3 is CAWNGDRNTEAFF. For the CDR3, the DNA is TGTGCCTGGAATGGGGACAGGAACACTGAAGCTTTCTTT.

The genes are TRBV5-5 and TRBJ1-1, with a weak D call TRBD1 (5 bases). Germline V gene sequence: CDR1 SGHKS, CDR2 YYEKEE (reference sequence). V lost 6 bases to trimming and J lost 6 bases, with 15 bases between them. CDR3 length equals 13 residues. In nucleotides, the CDR3 is TGTGCCAGCAATCCCCGGGGGAGAGCTGAAGCTTTCTTT. Its protein product is CASNPRGRAEAFF.

Comment on this clone: This may be a read error: a much more frequent sequence differs by one nucleotide. The rearrangement joins TRBV2 to TRBJ2-3; 7 nucleotides match TRBD1. CDR1 SNHLY and CDR2 FYNNEI come from the germline V gene. The CDR3 contains 15 residues. Unmatched junction bases numbered 4, after V lost 4 bases and J lost 0 bases. The CDR3 region is CASSGGTASTDTQYF. The CDR3 DNA reads TGTGCCAGCAGTGGAGGGACAGCTAGCACAGATACGCAGTATTTT.

The CDR3 nucleotides are TGTGCCAGCAAGCAGGGTAATAGCAATCAGCCCCAGCATTTT. This codes for CASKQGNSNQPQHF. This chain joins TRBV2 and TRBJ1-5; weak D call: TRBD1 (5 bases). Germline assignment: CDR1 SNHLY and CDR2 FYNNEI. The V and J ends lost 7 bases and 0 bases respectively, with 10 bases between them. This CDR3 contains 14 residues. Filled out from reference TRBV2 and TRBJ1-5, the complete variable domain reads EPEVTQTPSHQVTQMGQEVILRCVPISNHLYFYWYRQILGQKVEFLVSFYNNEISEKSEIFDDQFSVERPDGSNFTLKIRSTKLEDSAMYFCASKQGNSNQPQHFGDGTRLSIL.

This clone was detected a few times. The chain recombines TRBV19 with TRBJ1-1, with 7 bases aligning to TRBD1. J lost 7 bases, V lost 3 bases, and 11 bases had no gene match. The germline V gene has CDR1 LNHDA and CDR2 SQIVND (reference sequence). This CDR3 has 15 amino acids. The CDR3 sequence is CASSIPSGGRNEAFF. The CDR3 DNA sequence: TGTGCCAGTAGTATCCCGTCAGGGGGGAGGAATGAAGCTTTCTTT. Variable domain in full (rest from reference TRBV19 and TRBJ1-1): DGGITQSPKYLFRKEGQNVTLSCEQNLNHDAMYWYRQDPGQGLRLIYYSQIVNDFQKGDIAEGYSVSREKKESFPLTVTSAQKNPTAFYLCASSIPSGGRNEAFFGQGTRLTVV.

This chain uses TRBV7-9 with TRBJ1-4; tentative D call: TRBD1 (5 bases). In germline, CDR1 is SEHNR, CDR2 FQNEAQ (reference sequence). V lost 1 base and J lost 7, with 16 bases in between. CDR3 size: 16 residues. CDR3 region: CASSLGDAFYFEKLFF. CDR3 DNA sequence: TGTGCCAGCAGCTTAGGGGACGCCTTTTACTTTGAAAAACTGTTTTTT.

This chain connects TRBV5-4 to TRBJ1-6; D is undetermined. This CDR3 has 15 amino acids. Germline CDR1 is SGHNT and CDR2 is YYREEE (reference sequence). V lost 0 bases, J lost 10 bases, and 14 bases lay in between. CDR3 region: CASSLGGRSESPLHF. The CDR3 DNA reads TGTGCCAGCAGCTTGGGCGGGAGGTCGGAATCACCCCTCCACTTT.

This clone has only one observation. This chain joins TRBV5-1 and TRBJ2-7, with no clear D. Looked up from germline, CDR1 is SGHRS and CDR2 is YFSETQ. The CDR3 is 14 residues long. Trimming cost V 2 bases and J 0 bases, with 9 bases left between them. The CDR3 here is CASSFLATSYEQYF. Here the CDR3 DNA reads TGCGCCAGCAGCTTTTTGGCCACCTCCTACGAGCAGTACTTC.

This rearrangement joins TRBV5-1 to TRBJ2-3, with 10 bases that match TRBD2. Per germline, CDR1 SGHRS and CDR2 YFSETQ. The CDR3 loop spans 16 amino acids. J lost 0 bases, V lost 4 bases, and 5 bases had no gene match. CDR3 in DNA: TGCGCCAGCAGCCTCGGGACTAGCGCGAGCACAGATACGCAGTATTTT. Translating it yields CASSLGTSASTDTQYF.

The rearrangement links TRBV18 to TRBJ1-5; possible D gene TRBD1, 5 bases. The germline CDR1 and CDR2 sequences are KGHSH and LQKENI. The CDR3 is 15 amino acids. The germline V and J ends were trimmed by 3 bases and 0 bases, with 9 bases remaining between them. This CDR3 reads CASSPGTVSNQPQHF. CDR3 DNA: TGTGCCAGCTCACCTGGGACGGTTAGCAATCAGCCCCAGCATTTT.

In its sample, this clone was seen a few times. This chain links TRBV10-3 with TRBJ1-5, with 8 positions matching TRBD1. This CDR3 is 13 amino acids long. J gave up 5 bases and V 8 bases, and 5 bases lay outside the gene matches. Germline V gene lookup returns CDR1 ENHRY and CDR2 SYGVKD. The CDR3 reads CAIGQGADQPQHF. The DNA of the CDR3 is TGTGCCATCGGCCAGGGGGCGGATCAGCCCCAGCATTTT.

The chain employs TRBV18 and TRBJ2-3, with 7 bases lining up with TRBD2. The CDR3 totals 14 residues. Germline loops: CDR1 KGHSH, CDR2 LQKENI. V gave up 0 bases and J gave up 6 bases; unmatched junction bases: 3. The CDR3 sequence: CASSPPLAVDTQYF. CDR3 in DNA: TGTGCCAGCTCACCACCCCTAGCGGTGGATACGCAGTATTTT.

The chain uses TRBV6-1 and TRBJ2-6, with 7 nucleotides matching TRBD1. Trimming at V came to 2 bases and at J to 0 bases, leaving 4 bases not matched to a gene. Germline CDR1 reads MNHNS; CDR2 reads SASEGT. The CDR3 sequence is 17 residues long. The CDR3 spells CASSERGPYSGANVLTF. The DNA of the CDR3 is TGTGCCAGCAGTGAAAGGGGGCCATACTCTGGGGCCAACGTCCTGACTTTC.

This clone was seen more than once but under ten times. V gene TRBV6-6 combines with J gene TRBJ2-5; D unclear. V was trimmed by 7 bases and J by 4 bases, leaving 13 bases between them. This CDR3 contains 13 residues. Germline CDR1 is MNHNY and CDR2 is SVGAGI (reference sequence). The CDR3 nucleotides read TGTGCCAGCAAAGGCCCGGTGGGAGAGACCCAGTACTTC. Residues: CASKGPVGETQYF.

This clone has a single count. The chain recombines TRBV7-6 with TRBJ2-1; 10 nucleotides match TRBD2. Germline V gene lookup returns CDR1 SGHVS and CDR2 FNYEAQ. This CDR3 is 15 amino acids long. V shed 4 bases and J 2 bases; nucleotides not matched to a gene: 2. For the CDR3, the DNA is TGTGCCAGCAGCTCTAGCGGGGGAACCTACAATGAGCAGTTCTTC. This translates into CASSSSGGTYNEQFF.

V and J are TRBV7-2 and TRBJ2-1; D remains ambiguous. Germline lookup yields CDR1 SGHTA and CDR2 FQGNSA. V was trimmed by 1 base and J by 7 bases, leaving 5 bases between them. This CDR3 is built from 12 residues. The CDR3 region is CASSLGFNEQFF. CDR3 nucleotide sequence: TGTGCCAGCAGCTTAGGGTTTAATGAGCAGTTCTTC.

This rearrangement joins TRBV4-1 to TRBJ1-1; 8 nucleotides align to TRBD1. The CDR3 contains 17 residues. Germline V gene data show CDR1 as MGHRA and CDR2 as YSYEKL. V dropped 0 bases and J dropped 3; count of bases not matched to a gene: 9. The CDR3 region has the DNA TGCGCCAGCAGCCAAGAAAGGTGGACAGGGAAAGACACTGAAGCTTTCTTT. Translation: CASSQERWTGKDTEAFF.

This clone was counted a single time. This rearrangement joins TRBV4-2 to TRBJ1-5; 9 nucleotides line up with TRBD1. The CDR3 sequence is 17 residues long. Trimming cost V 2 bases and J 0 bases; bases outside gene matches: 5. CDR1 is LGHNA, CDR2 YNFKEQ, per germline. The CDR3 DNA follows: TGTGCCAGCAGCCAACGAGGACAGGGGACTAGCAATCAGCCCCAGCATTTT. Its protein is CASSQRGQGTSNQPQHF.

V and J are TRBV7-2 and TRBJ2-5; D not resolved. Per the germline V gene, CDR1 is SGHTA and CDR2 is FQGNSA. The CDR3 is 14 residues long. Trimming left V 2 bases short and J 5 bases short, with 12 bases between. Here the CDR3 DNA reads TGTGCCAGCAGCTTACCCCCTCAGGTGGAGACCCAGTACTTC. Amino acid sequence: CASSLPPQVETQYF.

The chain is built from TRBV11-2 and TRBJ2-1; 12 bases fit TRBD2. The CDR3 is made up of 17 amino acids. J was trimmed by 4 bases and V by 3 bases; bases with no gene match: 7. The germline V gene has CDR1 SGHAT and CDR2 FQNNGV. This CDR3 reads CASSLSGTSGRYNEQFF. DNA for the CDR3: TGTGCCAGCAGCTTGTCGGGGACTAGCGGGCGGTACAATGAGCAGTTCTTC.